One and the same sample provided the 25 T cell receptor beta chains below, sequenced in a study of blood T cell repertoires in COVID-19. The assay was immunoSEQ multiplex PCR, and TCRdb's table has in-frame clones only and misses some. This sample has over 200,000 clones, with about four fifths found just once. Sample: peripheral blood. The source is a woman in her forties with active or convalescent COVID-19.

The chain uses TRBV18 and TRBJ2-3; 11 bases fit TRBD2. This CDR3 is 18 amino acids long. The J segment lost 0 bases and the V segment lost 1 base, leaving 6 bases of the junction unmatched. Per germline, CDR1 KGHSH and CDR2 LQKENI. The CDR3 DNA reads TGTGCCAGCTCACCACGCCGGGGACTAGCGGCTAGCACAGATACGCAGTATTTT. It encodes CASSPRRGLAASTDTQYF.

The V and J genes are TRBV28 and TRBJ1-2; unclear D gene. V was trimmed by 2 bases and J by 4 bases, leaving 5 bases between them. CDR3 size: 12 residues. Germline values: CDR1 MDHEN, CDR2 SYDVKM. DNA of the CDR3: TGTGCCAGCAGTTTAGTTCTCTATGGCTACACCTTC. Residues: CASSLVLYGYTF.

V gene TRBV5-1 combines with J gene TRBJ2-3, with 8 bases lining up with TRBD1. Germline CDR1 reads SGHRS; CDR2 reads YFSETQ. The CDR3 consists of 15 residues. Trimming took 4 bases from V and 4 from J; bases not matched to a gene: 8. CDR3 DNA sequence: TGCGCCAGCAGCCGCGGACAGGGAGAGGCAGATACGCAGTATTTT. This sequence encodes CASSRGQGEADTQYF.

The rearrangement joins TRBV29-1 to TRBJ2-7; TRBD1 matches at 7 bases. The CDR3 consists of 15 residues. Germline V gives CDR1 SQVTM, CDR2 ANQGSEA. The V gene end was trimmed by 4 bases and the J gene end by 3 bases; junction bases not matched to a gene: 12. The DNA of the CDR3 is TGCAGCGTTGTAGGTCTTCGGACAGGATACTACGAGCAGTACTTC. It is translated as CSVVGLRTGYYEQYF.

This chain connects TRBV28 to TRBJ2-7; perhaps TRBD1 as D (5 bases). Between the trimmed V and J ends, which lost 6 bases and 3 bases, there was a span of 9 bases. Germline CDR1 MDHEN, CDR2 SYDVKM. CDR3 length: 12 residues. CDR3 DNA: TGTGCCAGCAGCGACGACAGCTACGAGCAGTACTTC. Its protein product is CASSDDSYEQYF.

The rearrangement joins TRBV27 to TRBJ2-2; 8 nucleotides align to TRBD1. The CDR3 runs 16 residues. The J segment lost 1 base and the V segment lost 2 bases, leaving 3 bases of the junction unmatched. Germline values: CDR1 MNHEY, CDR2 SMNVEV (reference sequence). The CDR3 nucleotides are TGTGCCAGCAGTTTAGCAGGGGGCTGGAACACCGGGGAGCTGTTTTTT. It yields the protein CASSLAGGWNTGELFF.

A single count supports this clone. The chain carries TRBV5-1 and TRBJ1-5, with 7 bases that match TRBD1. J lost 5 bases, V lost 4 bases, and 3 bases had no gene match. The length of the CDR3 is 13 residues. CDR1 is SGHRS and CDR2 is YFSETQ in the germline V gene. The DNA of the CDR3 is TGCGCCAGCAGCCCTGGGACAGATCAGCCCCAGCATTTT. Protein: CASSPGTDQPQHF.

The chain combines TRBV18 with TRBJ1-5; D is unresolved. CDR1 KGHSH and CDR2 LQKENI come from the germline V gene. The CDR3 totals 13 residues. Trimming took off 2 bases at V and 5 bases at J, with 7 bases between the two ends. The CDR3 coding sequence is TGTGCCAGCTCACCAGGCCGGGATCAGCCCCAGCATTTT. Encoded protein: CASSPGRDQPQHF.

This clone was recorded once. The chain employs TRBV7-3 and TRBJ1-2, with TRBD1 matching over 9 bases. The CDR3 is 16 amino acids. Germline values: CDR1 SGHTA, CDR2 FQGTGA. Trimming removed 0 bases from V and 4 bases from J; junction bases left unmatched: 6. The CDR3 is CASSLTGGDRAYGYTF. Here the CDR3 DNA reads TGTGCCAGCAGCTTAACGGGAGGGGACAGGGCCTATGGCTACACCTTC.

This clone was recorded once. This chain joins TRBV2 and TRBJ1-3, with TRBD1 matching 8 bases. Trimming at V came to 4 bases and at J to 7 bases, leaving 3 bases not matched to a gene. Germline V gene sequence: CDR1 SNHLY, CDR2 FYNNEI. CDR3 length: 13 residues. The CDR3 reads CASSVTGGNTIYF. For the CDR3, the DNA is TGTGCCAGCAGTGTCACAGGGGGGAACACCATATATTTT.

Only one count was recorded for this clone. This chain's CDR3 is CASSTSTQRGNEQFF. CDR3 nucleotide sequence: TGTGCCAGCAGTACATCAACCCAACGAGGCAATGAGCAGTTCTTC. This chain links TRBV6-5 with TRBJ2-1; D not certain. Trimming left V 5 bases short and J 6 bases short, with 17 bases between. CDR3 length equals 15 residues. CDR1 MNHEY and CDR2 SVGAGI come from the germline V gene.

The gene calls are TRBV24-1 and TRBJ2-5, with TRBD2 matching 9 bases. This CDR3 has 17 residues. V lost 1 base to trimming and J lost 5 bases; unmatched junction nucleotides: 10. Germline V gene sequence: CDR1 KGHDR, CDR2 SFDVKD. CDR3 sequence (DNA): TGTGCCACCAGTGATTTTAGTGCGGCGGGAGGGGAGGAGACCCAGTACTTC. Residues: CATSDFSAAGGEETQYF.

The chain combines TRBV2 with TRBJ2-3, with 7 bases identical to TRBD1. The V and J ends lost 8 bases and 3 bases, in that order; junction bases with no gene match: 14. Germline-derived CDR1 and CDR2 are SNHLY and FYNNEI. The CDR3 runs to 16 residues. The CDR3 coding sequence is TGTGCCAGCGGGAGACAGGGAACCAGGGTTACAGATACGCAGTATTTT. It yields the protein CASGRQGTRVTDTQYF.

This chain links TRBV5-1 with TRBJ1-6; possibly TRBD1 for D (5 bases). The CDR3 runs to 16 residues. Germline values: CDR1 SGHRS, CDR2 YFSETQ. Deletions cut 4 bases from V and 0 bases from J, with 11 bases between. The CDR3 DNA reads as TGCGCCAGCAGCCCGGACACAAGCTCCTATAATTCACCCCTCCACTTT. The encoded protein is CASSPDTSSYNSPLHF.

The CDR3 coding sequence is TGTGCCACCGACGACAGGGGATCGGGGACTGAAGCTTTCTTT. Its translation: CATDDRGSGTEAFF. The gene calls are TRBV11-3 and TRBJ1-1; 8 positions match TRBD1. CDR3 size: 14 residues. Germline assignment: CDR1 SGHNT and CDR2 YENEEA. The V gene end was trimmed by 10 bases and the J gene end by 5 bases; junction bases not matched to a gene: 12. Together with reference TRBV11-3 and TRBJ1-1, the CDR3 gives the full variable domain: EAGVVQSPRYKIIEKKQPVAFWCNPISGHNTLYWYLQNLGQGPELLIRYENEEAVDDSQLPKDRFSAERLKGVDSTLKIQPAELGDSAVYLCATDDRGSGTEAFFGQGTRLTVV.

V gene TRBV19 combines with J gene TRBJ1-2; a weak D match, TRBD1 (6 bases). The CDR3 sequence is 14 residues long. Per the germline V gene, CDR1 is LNHDA and CDR2 is SQIVND (reference sequence). Trimming removed 3 bases from V and 3 bases from J, with 11 bases in between. The CDR3 spells CASSIAQGDYGYTF. CDR3 DNA sequence: TGTGCCAGTAGTATCGCACAGGGTGACTATGGCTACACCTTC.

This chain uses TRBV5-6 with TRBJ2-7; TRBD2 agrees at 10 bases. The CDR3 is 14 residues long. The trim removed 2 bases at V and 6 bases at J, leaving 5 bases unmatched. Germline CDR1 SGHDT, CDR2 YYEEEE. The CDR3 is CASSLLLAGREQYF. CDR3 coding DNA: TGTGCCAGCAGCTTACTACTAGCGGGACGCGAGCAGTACTTC.

V and J are TRBV25-1 and TRBJ1-4, with D possibly being TRBD1 (6 bases). Trimming pared 7 bases from V and 5 bases from J, leaving 17 bases between. In germline, CDR1 is MGHDK, CDR2 SYGVNS. CDR3 length equals 15 residues. The CDR3 reads CASTEGGGNNEKLFF. The DNA of the CDR3 is TGTGCCAGCACCGAAGGGGGAGGGAACAATGAAAAACTGTTTTTT.

The genes are TRBV6-5 and TRBJ1-5; TRBD1 is a possible D gene (6 bases). The V and J ends lost 11 bases and 3 bases respectively, with 17 bases between them. The CDR3 is 14 amino acids. The germline V gene has CDR1 MNHEY and CDR2 SVGAGI. The CDR3 DNA reads as TGTGCCGTCCTGAGGGGGAAGAACAATCAGCCCCAGCATTTT. Translation gives CAVLRGKNNQPQHF.

V usage is TRBV30 and J usage is TRBJ2-5, with D uncertain. The CDR3 runs to 14 residues. Per germline, CDR1 GTSNPN and CDR2 SVGIG (reference sequence). The V and J ends lost 0 bases and 2 bases respectively, with 10 bases between them. In nucleotides, the CDR3 is TGTGCCTGGAGTGTTCTCGGCGGTCAAGAGACCCAGTACTTC. Encoded protein: CAWSVLGGQETQYF.

This clone was observed a handful of times. Here the CDR3 reads CASSLYRESSYEQYF. Written as DNA, the CDR3 is TGTGCCAGCAGCCTTTACAGGGAAAGCTCCTACGAGCAGTACTTC. The V call is TRBV6-5, the J call TRBJ2-7; D is possibly TRBD1 (6 bases). CDR1 and CDR2 from the germline V gene are MNHEY and SVGAGI. There are 15 residues in the CDR3. The V end lost 6 bases, the J end lost 0 bases, and 15 bases lay between the germline ends.

The V gene is TRBV5-1, the J gene TRBJ2-3, with TRBD1 matching 9 bases. The CDR3 extends over 16 amino acids. Germline-derived CDR1 and CDR2 are SGHRS and YFSETQ. The ends lost 4 bases at V and 0 bases at J; junction bases unmatched: 6. CDR3 nucleotide sequence: TGCGCCAGCAGCAGGCTTGGACAGGGGAGCACAGATACGCAGTATTTT. It translates to CASSRLGQGSTDTQYF.

In its sample, this clone was seen a few times. The CDR3 region has the DNA TGTGCCAGCAGCTTGGATTATGAAGCTTTCTTT. It yields the protein CASSLDYEAFF. The chain couples TRBV5-4 to TRBJ1-1; no definite D call. This CDR3 is built from 11 residues. V dropped 0 bases and J dropped 7 bases, with 4 bases sitting between them. Germline CDR1 and CDR2: SGHNT and YYREEE (reference sequence).

Details on this clone: An end of the junction differs from the germline gene, which may be a read error. The J gene is TRBJ2-5, the V gene TRBV7-7; a weak D match, TRBD2 (5 bases). CDR1 is SSHAT and CDR2 is FNYEAQ in the germline V gene (reference sequence). The CDR3 covers 13 residues. The CDR3 protein is CASSKGVGETQYF. The CDR3, as DNA: TGTGCTAGCAGTAAGGGAGTCGGGGAGACCCAGTACTTC.

The rearrangement joins TRBV30 to TRBJ2-2, with 8 bases matching TRBD2. The J segment lost 4 bases and the V segment lost 3 bases, leaving 10 bases of the junction unmatched. The CDR3 consists of 16 residues. Per the germline V gene, CDR1 is GTSNPN and CDR2 is SVGIG (reference sequence). The CDR3 DNA sequence: TGTGCCTGGAGAGAGACCGGGACTAGTGCCACCGGGGAGCTGTTTTTT. Translated, it gives CAWRETGTSATGELFF.